This T cell receptor beta chain was documented in a study of shared clonotypes between healthy human individuals. Broader study findings: Only blood was sampled; tissue repertoires likely differ.

The naive CD8 subset, CD45RO-negative cells positively selected for CCR7, excluded terminally differentiated effector memory CD45RA+ cells. All donors were healthy HIV-negative adults lacking recent acute infections or vaccinations. This CDR3 comprises 14 residues. CDR1 and CDR2 from the germline V gene are SGHVS and FNYEAQ. With 5 bases clipped from V and 7 bases from J, the junction kept 6 bases outside the gene matches. As for this clone: The antigen is unknown.

Authors' data handling: ImmunoSEQ only sent back junction sequences with no quality scores, so filtering was done differently. The data were produced by immunoSEQ multiplex PCR, yet TCRdb's version contains in-frame clones alone and is incomplete. The DNA gave D and trimming, while V, J and clone size come from that table. The sample records around 2.1 million clones, 93% being singletons. The TCR originated in a man aged 18 to 30 in good health. Some clones in this sample may be carry-over from other donors' samples. Sample: naive CD8+ T cells from PBMCs. The V and J genes are TRBV7-6 and TRBJ2-1; 9 bases are shared with TRBD2. The CDR3 sequence is CASSTRTSDNEQFF. CDR3 nucleotide sequence: TGTGCCAGCAGCACCCGGACTAGCGATAATGAGCAGTTCTTC.